One sample yielded the 30 T cell receptor beta chains listed below, sequenced in a study of T cell repertoires in MIS-A myocarditis. Data came from immunoSEQ multiplex PCR; TCRdb stores just in-frame clones and leaves some out. The sample yields around 12,000 clones, around 83% seen once. Material for sequencing was right ventricle heart tissue obtained at autopsy. The source of these receptors is a man between 18 and 35 years old with fulminant myocarditis from multisystem inflammatory syndrome in adults (MIS-A) after COVID-19.

The chain couples TRBV30 to TRBJ2-7; D tentatively fits TRBD1 or TRBD2 (7 bases each). Germline CDR1 and CDR2: GTSNPN and SVGIG (reference sequence). With 6 bases removed from V and 2 bases from J, the gap between germline ends came to 17 bases. The CDR3 is made up of 14 amino acids. The CDR3 protein is CACPGGQSAYEQYF. CDR3 nucleotides: TGTGCCTGCCCGGGGGGACAGTCAGCCTACGAGCAGTACTTC.

This clone has more than one count but fewer than ten. This chain joins TRBV13 and TRBJ1-3; 7 bases match TRBD1. Germline loops: CDR1 PRHDT, CDR2 FYEKMQ (reference sequence). The V gene end was trimmed by 5 bases and the J gene end by 0 bases; junction bases not matched to a gene: 7. The CDR3 is made up of 16 amino acids. The CDR3 DNA reads TGTGCCAGCAGCGCCCGACAGGGTCTCTCTGGAAACACCATATATTTT. Amino acids: CASSARQGLSGNTIYF.

This chain joins TRBV27 and TRBJ1-1; a possible D gene is TRBD1 (5 bases). V shed 3 bases and J shed 2 bases, with 10 bases lying between them. The CDR3 is made up of 14 amino acids. The germline V gene has CDR1 MNHEY and CDR2 SMNVEV (reference sequence). CDR3 sequence reads: CASSLAQANTEAFF. The CDR3 nucleotides are TGTGCCAGCAGTTTGGCACAGGCTAACACTGAAGCTTTCTTT.

The chain links TRBV4-2 to TRBJ2-7, with TRBD1 matching over 8 bases. The trim removed 4 bases at V and 3 bases at J, leaving 8 bases unmatched. The CDR3 length is 15 residues. Germline-derived CDR1 and CDR2 are LGHNA and YNFKEQ. The CDR3 bases are TGTGCCAGCAGCCGAGGGGGGACAGGCCACTACGAGCAGTACTTC. Its translation is CASSRGGTGHYEQYF.

The V and J genes are TRBV7-2 and TRBJ2-1, with D unclear. The CDR3 is 15 residues long. V was clipped by 1 base and J by 0 bases, with 7 bases between them. CDR1 is SGHTA, CDR2 FQGNSA, per germline. CDR3 DNA sequence: TGTGCCAGCAGCTTAGTACCGGACTCCTACAATGAGCAGTTCTTC. Encoded protein: CASSLVPDSYNEQFF.

The chain joins TRBV29-1 to TRBJ2-3; 9 positions agree with TRBD2. The V gene's germline CDR1 is SQVTM and CDR2 ANQGSEA. V trimming: 7 bases; J trimming: 7 bases; junction bases outside the gene matches: 9. This CDR3 is built from 13 residues. The CDR3 is CSGQGGRANTQYF. CDR3 DNA sequence: TGCAGCGGACAGGGCGGGAGGGCCAATACGCAGTATTTT.

This chain's CDR3 is CASSDSGQGGDQPQHF. CDR3 nucleotides: TGTGCCAGCAGTGATTCCGGACAGGGGGGTGATCAGCCCCAGCATTTT. The chain links TRBV2 to TRBJ1-5; 10 bases fit TRBD1. The CDR3 is 16 amino acids. Germline assignment: CDR1 SNHLY and CDR2 FYNNEI. The ends lost 3 bases at V and 5 bases at J; junction bases unmatched: 7. Filled out from reference TRBV2 and TRBJ1-5, the complete variable domain reads EPEVTQTPSHQVTQMGQEVILRCVPISNHLYFYWYRQILGQKVEFLVSFYNNEISEKSEIFDDQFSVERPDGSNFTLKIRSTKLEDSAMYFCASSDSGQGGDQPQHFGDGTRLSIL.

The chain couples TRBV5-6 to TRBJ1-4; the D is unclear. Trimming left V 3 bases short and J 0 bases short, with 12 bases between. Germline V lookup: CDR1 SGHDT, CDR2 YYEEEE. The CDR3 extends over 16 amino acids. This CDR3 reads CASSYTDAATNEKLFF. The CDR3 DNA follows: TGTGCCAGCAGCTATACGGACGCTGCAACTAATGAAAAACTGTTTTTT.

V gene TRBV11-2 combines with J gene TRBJ1-5; D might be TRBD1 (5 bases). The CDR3 covers 15 residues. CDR1 and CDR2 (germline): SGHAT, FQNNGV. The V gene lost 1 base and the J gene lost 7 bases, with 14 bases spanning the gap. CDR3 amino acids: CASSLGGVVNQPQHF. The CDR3, as DNA: TGTGCCAGCAGCTTAGGAGGGGTGGTTAACCAGCCCCAGCATTTT. Based on the CDR3 plus reference TRBV11-2 and TRBJ1-5, the full variable domain is EAGVAQSPRYKIIEKRQSVAFWCNPISGHATLYWYQQILGQGPKLLIQFQNNGVVDDSQLPKDRFSAERLKGVDSTLKIQPAKLEDSAVYLCASSLGGVVNQPQHFGDGTRLSIL.

The chain uses TRBV13 and TRBJ1-5, with 7 bases that match TRBD1. Unmatched junction bases numbered 9, after V lost 2 bases and J lost 5 bases. The CDR3 totals 16 residues. Per germline, CDR1 PRHDT and CDR2 FYEKMQ (reference sequence). The CDR3 sequence is CASSLKGAFGDQPQHF. The CDR3 DNA sequence: TGTGCCAGCAGCTTAAAGGGGGCGTTCGGGGATCAGCCCCAGCATTTT.

V usage is TRBV2 and J usage is TRBJ1-2; 10 nucleotides match TRBD1. J was trimmed by 4 bases and V by 0 bases; bases with no gene match: 2. This CDR3 contains 15 residues. The germline CDR1 and CDR2 sequences are SNHLY and FYNNEI. This chain's CDR3 is CASSEAGTGVYGYTF. DNA for the CDR3: TGTGCCAGCAGTGAAGCAGGGACAGGGGTCTATGGCTACACCTTC.

The count of this clone is one. The V gene is TRBV4-1, the J gene TRBJ2-4; TRBD1 matches 10 bases. This CDR3 is built from 20 residues. Trimming removed 2 bases from V and 2 bases from J; junction bases left unmatched: 15. Per the germline V gene, CDR1 is MGHRA and CDR2 is YSYEKL. CDR3 bases: TGCGCCAGCAGCCAATATCAGACAGGGGGCGCCTTGATGACCAAAAACATTCAGTACTTC. Its translation is CASSQYQTGGALMTKNIQYF.

This sequence joins TRBV2 and TRBJ2-3, with D unresolved. Germline V gene sequence: CDR1 SNHLY, CDR2 FYNNEI. The CDR3 contains 15 residues. Trimming removed 0 bases at V and 4 bases at J, with 11 bases between. CDR3 DNA: TGTGCCAGCAGTGAAGCTTTTTTGAGGTCAGATACGCAGTATTTT. Translation gives CASSEAFLRSDTQYF. The whole variable domain, filled in from reference TRBV2 and TRBJ2-3, reads EPEVTQTPSHQVTQMGQEVILRCVPISNHLYFYWYRQILGQKVEFLVSFYNNEISEKSEIFDDQFSVERPDGSNFTLKIRSTKLEDSAMYFCASSEAFLRSDTQYFGPGTRLTVL.

The rearrangement links TRBV5-1 to TRBJ2-1; TRBD2 agrees at 12 bases. The V segment lost 0 bases and the J segment 2 bases; nucleotides outside the gene matches: 0. CDR3 length equals 16 residues. Germline V gene lookup returns CDR1 SGHRS and CDR2 YFSETQ. This chain's CDR3 is CASSLGTSGTYNEQFF. CDR3 sequence (DNA): TGCGCCAGCAGCTTGGGGACTAGCGGGACCTACAATGAGCAGTTCTTC.

The chain employs TRBV6-2 or TRBV6-3 and TRBJ1-1, with 8 bases aligning to TRBD1. V shed 10 bases and J 7 bases; nucleotides not matched to a gene: 11. The CDR3 runs to 13 residues. CDR1 is MNHEY, CDR2 SVGEGT, per germline. Written as DNA, the CDR3 is TGTGCCAACAGCCTAGGCACAGGGGGTGAAGCTTTCTTT. The encoded protein is CANSLGTGGEAFF.

The rearrangement uses TRBV5-3 and TRBJ1-4; the match to TRBD1 covers 7 bases. TRBV5-3 is designated an ORF whose function remains uncertain. The CDR3 totals 14 residues. The V and J ends lost 4 bases and 6 bases, in that order; junction bases with no gene match: 6. The CDR3 DNA reads as TGTGCCAGAAGCCTTGACAGGGCTTATGAAAAACTGTTTTTT. As protein: CARSLDRAYEKLFF.

This sequence joins TRBV15 and TRBJ2-3, with 8 bases aligning to TRBD2. Germline loops: CDR1 LNHNV, CDR2 YYDKDF (reference sequence). The V gene end was trimmed by 4 bases and the J gene end by 2 bases; junction bases not matched to a gene: 5. The CDR3 length is 15 residues. The CDR3 region is CATSKIAGNTDTQYF. CDR3 nucleotide sequence: TGTGCCACCAGCAAAATAGCGGGAAACACAGATACGCAGTATTTT.

In its sample, this clone was seen a few times. The chain is built from TRBV28 and TRBJ2-2; D could derive from TRBD1 or TRBD2 (5 bases each). This CDR3 is 14 amino acids long. CDR1 is MDHEN and CDR2 is SYDVKM in the germline V gene. Trimming took off 11 bases at V and 2 bases at J, with 15 bases between the two ends. In DNA, the CDR3 is TGTGCCGGGGGACCAGGCTATAACACCGGGGAGCTGTTTTTT. Residues: CAGGPGYNTGELFF. Looking up the rest from reference TRBV28 and TRBJ2-2 gives the full variable domain: DVKVTQSSRYLVKRTGEKVFLECVQDMDHENMFWYRQDPGLGLRLIYFSYDVKMKEKGDIPEGYSVSREKKERFSLILESASTNQTSMYLCAGGPGYNTGELFFGEGSRLTVL.

This clone was counted once. The chain has TRBV7-3 and TRBJ2-1; D unresolved. The CDR3 spans 14 residues. Germline V lookup: CDR1 SGHTA, CDR2 FQGTGA. With 1 base removed from V and 8 bases from J, the gap between germline ends came to 12 bases. The CDR3: CASSLRPSRDEQFF. The CDR3 bases are TGTGCCAGCAGCTTAAGACCCTCAAGGGATGAGCAGTTCTTC.

The chain couples TRBV2 to TRBJ2-4; TRBD2 is a possible D gene (6 bases). Germline CDR1 and CDR2: SNHLY and FYNNEI. The length of the CDR3 is 11 residues. V was cut by 6 bases and J by 6 bases, with 6 bases left in between. DNA for the CDR3: TGTGCCAGCAGCGGGGGAAACATTCAGTACTTC. Translation: CASSGGNIQYF.

The chain has TRBV9 and TRBJ2-7, with D tentatively TRBD2 (6 bases). V lost 4 bases to trimming and J lost 1 base, with 18 bases between them. CDR1 is SGDLS and CDR2 is YYNGEE in the germline V gene. The CDR3 is made up of 16 amino acids. CDR3 sequence (DNA): TGTGCCAGCAGCAGAAGGGTAGTAGCGGAATCCTACGAGCAGTACTTC. Its translation: CASSRRVVAESYEQYF. Full variable domain (missing parts from reference TRBV9 and TRBJ2-7): DSGVTQTPKHLITATGQRVTLRCSPRSGDLSVYWYQQSLDQGLQFLIQYYNGEERAKGNILERFSAQQFPDLHSELNLSSLELGDSALYFCASSRRVVAESYEQYFGPGTRLTVT.

The genes are TRBV2 and TRBJ2-7, with 10 nucleotides matching TRBD2. Germline CDR1 SNHLY, CDR2 FYNNEI. The CDR3 loop spans 14 amino acids. V was clipped by 6 bases and J by 6 bases; unmatched bases: 8. CDR3 sequence (DNA): TGTGCCAGCAGCCAAGCGGGAGGGCCGGGCGAGCAGTACTTC. It codes for CASSQAGGPGEQYF.

J is TRBJ2-4 and V is TRBV5-4; D unresolved. The germline CDR1 and CDR2 sequences are SGHNT and YYREEE (reference sequence). Trimming cost V 1 base and J 0 bases, with 5 bases left between them. The CDR3 length is 14 residues. CDR3 loop: CASSLQLAKNIQYF. The CDR3 DNA is TGTGCCAGCAGCTTGCAACTAGCCAAAAACATTCAGTACTTC.

The rearrangement joins TRBV30 to TRBJ1-2; D gene uncertain. Germline CDR1 reads GTSNPN; CDR2 reads SVGIG (reference sequence). Trimming took 2 bases from V and 6 from J, leaving 7 bases between them. CDR3 length: 11 residues. The CDR3 bases are TGTGCCTGGAGTCGTTTGGATGGCTACACCTTC. This sequence encodes CAWSRLDGYTF.

This clone appeared a few times. This chain links TRBV28 with TRBJ1-5; TRBD1 might be the D (5 bases). This CDR3 comprises 13 residues. Trimming took off 8 bases at V and 6 bases at J, with 14 bases between the two ends. Germline CDR1 reads MDHEN; CDR2 reads SYDVKM. CDR3 in DNA: TGTGCCAGCGGATACAGGTACGGTCAGCCCCAGCATTTT. Translated, it gives CASGYRYGQPQHF.

The sample holds a few counts of this clone. This chain uses TRBV7-2 with TRBJ2-5; no clear D gene. Germline loops: CDR1 SGHTA, CDR2 FQGNSA. V was trimmed by 4 bases and J by 4 bases, leaving 10 bases between them. This CDR3 is 13 amino acids long. The CDR3 nucleotides are TGTGCCAGCAGCTATTACCCGACAGAGACCCAGTACTTC. It yields the protein CASSYYPTETQYF.

V gene TRBV29-1 combines with J gene TRBJ1-3; the D is unclear. Germline CDR1 reads SQVTM; CDR2 reads ANQGSEA. CDR3 length: 14 residues. V lost 5 bases to trimming and J lost 2 bases, with 13 bases between them. The CDR3 DNA reads TGCAGCGTTCAGGACGCGAGAGCTGGAAACACCATATATTTT. It yields the protein CSVQDARAGNTIYF.

The chain combines TRBV14 with TRBJ2-7; D is uncertain. Trimming left V 0 bases short and J 0 bases short, with 12 bases between. CDR1 is SGHDN and CDR2 is FVKESK in the germline V gene. The CDR3 sequence is 16 residues long. The CDR3 loop reads CASSQEFGGYSYEQYF. In DNA, the CDR3 is TGTGCCAGCAGCCAAGAATTCGGCGGATACTCCTACGAGCAGTACTTC.

The gene calls are TRBV24-1 and TRBJ2-2; a weak D match, TRBD1 (5 bases). The length of the CDR3 is 15 residues. The V end lost 2 bases, the J end lost 5 bases, and 11 bases lay between the germline ends. The germline CDR1 and CDR2 sequences are KGHDR and SFDVKD. CDR3 sequence: CATSDYKGSTGELFF. CDR3 DNA sequence: TGTGCCACCAGTGATTATAAGGGGTCTACCGGGGAGCTGTTTTTT.

The chain uses TRBV13 and TRBJ1-2; D is perhaps TRBD1 (6 bases). The V end lost 2 bases, the J end lost 6 bases, and 16 bases lay between the germline ends. Germline CDR1 PRHDT, CDR2 FYEKMQ (reference sequence). This CDR3 has 15 residues. The CDR3 region is CASSLNLRQADGYTF. DNA of the CDR3: TGTGCCAGCAGCTTAAACCTGCGACAGGCCGATGGCTACACCTTC.